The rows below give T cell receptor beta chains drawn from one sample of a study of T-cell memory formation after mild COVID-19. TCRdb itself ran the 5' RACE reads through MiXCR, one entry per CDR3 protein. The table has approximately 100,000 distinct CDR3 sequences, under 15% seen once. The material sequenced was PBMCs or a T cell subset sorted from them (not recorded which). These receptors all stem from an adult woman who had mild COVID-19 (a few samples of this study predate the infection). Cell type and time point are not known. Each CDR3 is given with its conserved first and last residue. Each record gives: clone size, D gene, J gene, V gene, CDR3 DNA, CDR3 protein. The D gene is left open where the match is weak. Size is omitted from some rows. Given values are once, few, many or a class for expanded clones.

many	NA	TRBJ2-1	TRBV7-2	TGTGCCAGCAGCGCGACAGGCAATGAGCAGTTCTTC	CASSATGNEQFF
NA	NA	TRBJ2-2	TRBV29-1	TGCAGCGTAAATCGGGCCGGGGAGCTGTTTTTT	CSVNRAGELFF
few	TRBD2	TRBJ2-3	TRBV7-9	TGTGCCAGCAGCTCCTTGACTAGCGGGGGGGCCGTCGCAGATACGCAGTATTTT	CASSSLTSGGAVADTQYF
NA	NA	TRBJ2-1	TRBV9	TGTGCCAGCAGCCCTTATCCTGGCTATGAGCAGTTCTTC	CASSPYPGYEQFF
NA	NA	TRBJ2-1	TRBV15	TGTGCCACCAGCCTTAGCGGCTCCTACAATGAGCAGTTCTTC	CATSLSGSYNEQFF
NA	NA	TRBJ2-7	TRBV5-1	TGCGCCAGCAGCTTGGGGCCGCCTAGAGGGTTTTACGAGCAGTACTTC	CASSLGPPRGFYEQYF
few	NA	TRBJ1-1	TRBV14	TGTGCCAGCAGCCCCTGGAATCCCACTGAAGCTTTCTTT	CASSPWNPTEAFF
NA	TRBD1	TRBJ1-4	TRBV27	TGTGCCAGCAGTTTAGGTAGACCGGGACAGGGAATGTGGAAACTGTTTTTT	CASSLGRPGQGMWKLFF
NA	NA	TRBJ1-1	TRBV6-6	TGTGCCAGCAGTCCGGGACACTTAGATGAAGCTTTCTTT	CASSPGHLDEAFF
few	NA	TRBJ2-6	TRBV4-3	TGCGCCAGCAGCCAAGAGGGGGTTGTAAGCTCTGGGGCCAACGTCCTGACTTTC	CASSQEGVVSSGANVLTF
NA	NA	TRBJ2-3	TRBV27	TGTGCCAGCAGTCCGGGGACCCGCACAGATACGCAGTATTTT	CASSPGTRTDTQYF
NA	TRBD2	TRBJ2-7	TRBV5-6	TGTGCCAGCAGCTTTACTAGCGGGGCCTCCTACGAGCAGTACTTC	CASSFTSGASYEQYF
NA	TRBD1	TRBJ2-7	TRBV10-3	TGTGCCATCAGTGAGACCCGGGACAGGGACTACGAGCAGTACTTC	CAISETRDRDYEQYF
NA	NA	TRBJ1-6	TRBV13	TGTGCCAGCAGCTCCCGCCCCAGGCGACTCCACTTT	CASSSRPRRLHF
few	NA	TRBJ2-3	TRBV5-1	TGCGCCAGCAGCTTAACAGGGGACTTCAGCACAGATACGCAGTATTTT	CASSLTGDFSTDTQYF
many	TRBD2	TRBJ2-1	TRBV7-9	TGTGCCAGCAGCAGCGGACTAGCCGAGCAGTTCTTC	CASSSGLAEQFF
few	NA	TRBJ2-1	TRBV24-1	TGTGCCACCAGTGATACCGGGCGCTCCGAGCAGTTCTTC	CATSDTGRSEQFF
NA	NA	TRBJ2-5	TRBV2	TGTGCCAGGAGTGGTTGGGGGGCGCCCCAAGAGACCCAGTACTTC	CARSGWGAPQETQYF
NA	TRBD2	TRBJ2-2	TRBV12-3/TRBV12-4	TGTGCCAGCAGCCTCGAATTCAGACTAGCGGGGGGCACCGGGGAGCTGTTTTTT	CASSLEFRLAGGTGELFF
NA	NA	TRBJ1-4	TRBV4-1	TGCGCCAGCAGCCAAGATTGGCGGGAAAAACTGTTTTTT	CASSQDWREKLFF
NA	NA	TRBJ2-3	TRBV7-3	TGTGCCAGCAGCTCTCCACTAGGAGATACGCAGTATTTT	CASSSPLGDTQYF
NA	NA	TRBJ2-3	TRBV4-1	TGCGCCAGCAGCCAAGATAGGGTCGTAATAGATACGCAGTATTTT	CASSQDRVVIDTQYF
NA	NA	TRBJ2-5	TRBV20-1	TGCAGTGCGGAGTGGGCGGCGGGGTCTAAAGAGACCCAGTACTTC	CSAEWAAGSKETQYF
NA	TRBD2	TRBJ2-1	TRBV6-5	TGTGCCAGCACTCGGGGGGGCTCTCAAGAGACCCAGTTCTTC	CASTRGGSQETQFF
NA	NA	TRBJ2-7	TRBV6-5	TGTGCCAGCAGTTACCTAGCAGGAAGTCTCGAGCAGTACTTC	CASSYLAGSLEQYF
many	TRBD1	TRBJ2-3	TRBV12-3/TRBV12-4	TGTGCCAGCAGCGGGTTTGTCGCAGGGGGCCGTGTGGGAACAGATACGCAGTATTTT	CASSGFVAGGRVGTDTQYF
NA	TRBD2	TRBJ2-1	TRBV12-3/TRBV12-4	TGTGCCAGCAGTTTTTCGCGGGCTAGCGGAGAATACAATGAGCAGTTCTTC	CASSFSRASGEYNEQFF
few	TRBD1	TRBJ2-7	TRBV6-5	TGTGCCAGTCGGACAGGGTGGGACGAGCAGTACTTC	CASRTGWDEQYF
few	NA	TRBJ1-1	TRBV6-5	TGTGCCAGCAGTCCCAAGGGCTTCACTGGGGGGAACACTGAAGCTTTCTTT	CASSPKGFTGGNTEAFF
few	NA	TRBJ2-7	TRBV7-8	TGTGCCAGCAGCTTAAGGGCGGGAGTGGGGGCGGCCTACGAGCAGTACTTC	CASSLRAGVGAAYEQYF
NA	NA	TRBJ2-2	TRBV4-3	TGCGCCAGCGAGTCAGGGGCCGGGGAGCTGTTTTTT	CASESGAGELFF
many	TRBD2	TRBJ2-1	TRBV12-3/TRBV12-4	TGTGCCAGCAGCCTCCTAGCGGGAGGGCCCGATGAGCAGTTCTTC	CASSLLAGGPDEQFF
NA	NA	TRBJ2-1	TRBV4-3	TGCGCCAGCAGCCCTGAGGCTAGTCAAGATGAGCAGTTCTTC	CASSPEASQDEQFF
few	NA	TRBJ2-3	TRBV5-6	TGTGCCAGCAGCCCCCCTGACCCAACCACAGATACGCAGTATTTT	CASSPPDPTTDTQYF
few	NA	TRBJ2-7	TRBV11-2	TGTGCCAGCAGCCCCGGGCGAATAACGGAGCAGTACTTC	CASSPGRITEQYF
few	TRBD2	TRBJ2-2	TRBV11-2	TGTGCCAGCAGCTTAGGGACTAGCGGGAGGACCGGGGAGCTGTTTTTT	CASSLGTSGRTGELFF
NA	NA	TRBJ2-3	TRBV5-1	TGCGCCAGCAGCTTGCCCCGGCGGCTAGCCGGCACAGATACGCAGTATTTT	CASSLPRRLAGTDTQYF
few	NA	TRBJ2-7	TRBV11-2	TGTGCCAGCAGCTCACTAGCTGGGGAGCAGTACTTC	CASSSLAGEQYF
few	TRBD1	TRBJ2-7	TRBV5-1	TGCGCCAGCAGCTCCCGGGACAGGGGGCCCTACGAGCAGTACTTC	CASSSRDRGPYEQYF
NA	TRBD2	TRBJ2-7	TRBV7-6	TGTGCCAGCAGCTCCCGGGAGGGCCCATTCGAAGAGCAGTACTTC	CASSSREGPFEEQYF
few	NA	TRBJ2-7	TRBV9	TGTGCCAGCAGCGTAGGGGCTGGAGGAACCTACGAGCAGTACTTC	CASSVGAGGTYEQYF
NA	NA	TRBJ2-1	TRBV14	TGTGCCAGCAGCCCGAAGCTATACTCCTACAATGAGCAGTTCTTC	CASSPKLYSYNEQFF
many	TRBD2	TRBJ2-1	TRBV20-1	TGCAGTGCTAGAGCCCCGCAGCTTGGCGGGGGGGCTTATGAGCAGTTCTTC	CSARAPQLGGGAYEQFF
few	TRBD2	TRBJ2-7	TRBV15	TGTGCCACCAGCAGCGGGAGGGGATACGAGCAGTACTTC	CATSSGRGYEQYF
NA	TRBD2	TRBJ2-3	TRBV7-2	TGTGCCAGCAGCTCTAGCGGGGGGGCGGCAGATACGCAGTATTTT	CASSSSGGAADTQYF